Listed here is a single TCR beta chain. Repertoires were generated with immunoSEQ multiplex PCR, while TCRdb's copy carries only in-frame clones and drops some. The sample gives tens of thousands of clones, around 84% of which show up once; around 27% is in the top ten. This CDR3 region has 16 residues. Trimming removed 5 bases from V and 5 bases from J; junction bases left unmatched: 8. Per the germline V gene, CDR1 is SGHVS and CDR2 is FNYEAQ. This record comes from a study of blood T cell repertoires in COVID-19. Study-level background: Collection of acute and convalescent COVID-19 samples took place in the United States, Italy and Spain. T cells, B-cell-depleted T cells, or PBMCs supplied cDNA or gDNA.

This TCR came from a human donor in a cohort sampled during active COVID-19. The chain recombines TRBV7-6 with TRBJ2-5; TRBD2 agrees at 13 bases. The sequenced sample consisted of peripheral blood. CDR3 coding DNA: TGTGCCAGCAGCGCCCGACTAGCGGGGGGTGCCGAGACCCAGTACTTC. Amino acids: CASSARLAGGAETQYF.